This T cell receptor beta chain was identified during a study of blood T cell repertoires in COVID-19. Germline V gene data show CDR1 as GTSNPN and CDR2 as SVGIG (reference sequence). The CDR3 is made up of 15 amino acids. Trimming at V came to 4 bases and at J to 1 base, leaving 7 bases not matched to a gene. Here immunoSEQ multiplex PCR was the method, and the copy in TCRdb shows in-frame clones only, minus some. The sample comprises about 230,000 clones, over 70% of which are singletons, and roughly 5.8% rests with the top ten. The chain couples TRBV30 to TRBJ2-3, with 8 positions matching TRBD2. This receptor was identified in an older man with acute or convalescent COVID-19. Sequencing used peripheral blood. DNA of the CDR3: TGTGCCTGGACCACAGGAGCGGGGGGCACAGATACGCAGTATTTT. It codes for CAWTTGAGGTDTQYF.